The following is a T cell receptor beta chain sequence with its context. These data belong to a study of blood T cell repertoires in COVID-19. About the research overall: Acute and convalescent COVID-19 samples came from the United States, Italy and Spain. T cells, B-cell-depleted T cells, or PBMCs supplied cDNA or gDNA.

Original data processing: Amplification of reference gene primers provided the estimated nucleated cell counts. Generated by immunoSEQ multiplex PCR, the TCRdb table keeps only in-frame clones and is missing some. For V, J and clone size, that table is used; D and trimming come from the DNA. This table has roughly 120,000 clones, roughly 84% appearing once. The clonotype was recovered from a woman aged 45-59 years with acute or convalescent COVID-19. The sample consisted of peripheral blood.

CDR3 sequence reads: CAISEVSGNYGYTF. CDR3 sequence (DNA): TGTGCCATCAGTGAGGTTTCGGGGAACTATGGCTACACCTTC. J is TRBJ1-2 and V is TRBV10-3; D gene unclear. Trimming removed 2 bases from V and 2 bases from J, with 9 bases in between. The CDR3 is 14 amino acids. Germline values: CDR1 ENHRY, CDR2 SYGVKD.